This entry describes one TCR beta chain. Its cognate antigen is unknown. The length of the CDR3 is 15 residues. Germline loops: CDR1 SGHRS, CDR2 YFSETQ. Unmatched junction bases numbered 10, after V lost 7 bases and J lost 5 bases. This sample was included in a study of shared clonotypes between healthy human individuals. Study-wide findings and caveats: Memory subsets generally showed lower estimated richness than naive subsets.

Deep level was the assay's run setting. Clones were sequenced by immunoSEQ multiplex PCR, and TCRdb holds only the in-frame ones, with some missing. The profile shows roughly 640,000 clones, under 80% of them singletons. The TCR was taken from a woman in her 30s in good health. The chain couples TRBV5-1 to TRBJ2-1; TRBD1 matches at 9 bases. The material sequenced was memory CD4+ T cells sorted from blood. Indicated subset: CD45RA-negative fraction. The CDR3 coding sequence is TGCGCCAGCGGGAACGGGGACAGGGACCACAATGAGCAGTTCTTC. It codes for CASGNGDRDHNEQFF. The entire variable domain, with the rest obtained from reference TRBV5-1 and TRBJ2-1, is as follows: KAGVTQTPRYLIKTRGQQVTLSCSPISGHRSVSWYQQTPGQGLQFLFEYFSETQRNKGNFPGRFSGRQFSNSRSEMNVSTLELGDSALYLCASGNGDRDHNEQFFGPGTRLTVL.